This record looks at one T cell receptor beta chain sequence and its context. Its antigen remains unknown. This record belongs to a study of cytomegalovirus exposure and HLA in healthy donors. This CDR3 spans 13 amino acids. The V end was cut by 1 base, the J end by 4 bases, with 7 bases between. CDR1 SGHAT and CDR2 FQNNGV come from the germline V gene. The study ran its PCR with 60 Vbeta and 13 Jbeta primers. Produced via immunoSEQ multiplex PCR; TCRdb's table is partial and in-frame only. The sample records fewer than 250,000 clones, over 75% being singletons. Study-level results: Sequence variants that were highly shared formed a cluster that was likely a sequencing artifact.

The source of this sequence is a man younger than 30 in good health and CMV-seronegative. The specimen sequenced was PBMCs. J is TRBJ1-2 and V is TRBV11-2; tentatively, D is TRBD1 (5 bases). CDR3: CASSLGGSYGYTF. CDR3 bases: TGTGCCAGCAGCTTAGGGGGCAGCTATGGCTACACCTTC.